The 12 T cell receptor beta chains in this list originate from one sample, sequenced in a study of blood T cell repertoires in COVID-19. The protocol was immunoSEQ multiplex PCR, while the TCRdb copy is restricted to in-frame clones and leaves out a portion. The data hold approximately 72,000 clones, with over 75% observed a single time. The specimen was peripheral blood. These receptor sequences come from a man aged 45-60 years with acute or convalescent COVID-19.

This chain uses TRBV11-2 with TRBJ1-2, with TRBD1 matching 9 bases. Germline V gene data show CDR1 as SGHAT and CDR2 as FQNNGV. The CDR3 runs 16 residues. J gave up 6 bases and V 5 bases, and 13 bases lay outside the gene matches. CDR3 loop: CASSVGPRDRVDGYTF. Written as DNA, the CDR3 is TGTGCCAGCAGCGTAGGTCCCCGGGACAGGGTCGATGGCTACACCTTC.

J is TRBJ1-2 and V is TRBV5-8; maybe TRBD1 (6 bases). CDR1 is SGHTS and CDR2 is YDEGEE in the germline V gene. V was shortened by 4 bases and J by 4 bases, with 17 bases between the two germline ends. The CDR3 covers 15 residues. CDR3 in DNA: TGTGCCAGCAGCGGGGGCAGGTTGGGGGCCTATGGCTACACCTTC. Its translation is CASSGGRLGAYGYTF.

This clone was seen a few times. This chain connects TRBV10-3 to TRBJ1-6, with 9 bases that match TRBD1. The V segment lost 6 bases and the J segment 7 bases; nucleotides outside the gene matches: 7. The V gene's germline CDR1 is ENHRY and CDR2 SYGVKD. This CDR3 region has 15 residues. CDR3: CAIRGQGAGNSPLHF. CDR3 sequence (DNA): TGTGCCATCAGGGGACAGGGTGCGGGAAATTCACCCCTCCACTTT.

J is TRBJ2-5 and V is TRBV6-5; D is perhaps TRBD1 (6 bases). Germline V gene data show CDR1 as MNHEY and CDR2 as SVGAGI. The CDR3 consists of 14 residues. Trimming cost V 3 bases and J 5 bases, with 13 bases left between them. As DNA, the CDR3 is TGTGCCAGCAGTTATTCTCAGGGGCGGGAGACCCAGTACTTC. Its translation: CASSYSQGRETQYF.

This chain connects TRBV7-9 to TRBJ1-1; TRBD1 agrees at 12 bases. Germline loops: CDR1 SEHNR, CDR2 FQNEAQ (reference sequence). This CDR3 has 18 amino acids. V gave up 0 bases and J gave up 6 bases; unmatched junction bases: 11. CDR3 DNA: TGTGCCAGCAGCTTAGCCATGGGGACAGGGGGCGTCGGGGCTGAAGCTTTCTTT. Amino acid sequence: CASSLAMGTGGVGAEAFF.

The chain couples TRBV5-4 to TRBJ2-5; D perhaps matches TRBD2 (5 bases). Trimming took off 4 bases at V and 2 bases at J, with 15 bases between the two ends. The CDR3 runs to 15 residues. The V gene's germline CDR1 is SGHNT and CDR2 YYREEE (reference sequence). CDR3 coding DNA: TGTGCCAGCAGCGCACCGGACGGGGAACAAGAGACCCAGTACTTC. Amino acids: CASSAPDGEQETQYF.

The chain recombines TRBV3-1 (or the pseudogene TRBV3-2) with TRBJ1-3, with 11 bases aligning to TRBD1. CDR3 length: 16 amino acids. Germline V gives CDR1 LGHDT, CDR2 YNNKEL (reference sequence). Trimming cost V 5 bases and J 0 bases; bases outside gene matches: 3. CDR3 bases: TGTGCCAGCAGCGAGGGACAGGGGGTCTCTGGAAACACCATATATTTT. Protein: CASSEGQGVSGNTIYF.

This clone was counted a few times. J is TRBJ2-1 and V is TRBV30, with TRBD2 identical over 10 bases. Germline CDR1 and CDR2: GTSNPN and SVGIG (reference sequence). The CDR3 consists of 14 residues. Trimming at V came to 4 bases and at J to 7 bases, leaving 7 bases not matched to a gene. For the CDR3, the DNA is TGTGCCTGGAAGGAAGCGGGGGGGCGTAATGAGCAGTTCTTC. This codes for CAWKEAGGRNEQFF.

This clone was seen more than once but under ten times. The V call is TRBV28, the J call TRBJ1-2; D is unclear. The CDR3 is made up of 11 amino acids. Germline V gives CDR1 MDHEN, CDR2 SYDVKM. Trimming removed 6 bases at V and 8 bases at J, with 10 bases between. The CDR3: CASSNLEGYTF. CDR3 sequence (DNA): TGTGCCAGCAGCAACCTGGAGGGCTACACCTTC.

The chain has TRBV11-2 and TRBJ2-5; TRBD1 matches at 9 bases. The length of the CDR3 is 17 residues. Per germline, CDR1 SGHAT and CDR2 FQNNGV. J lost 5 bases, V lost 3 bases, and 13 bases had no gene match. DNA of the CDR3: TGTGCCAGCAGCTTGAGGGCCGGGACAGGGTATTGGGAGACCCAGTACTTC. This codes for CASSLRAGTGYWETQYF.

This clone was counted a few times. Here the CDR3 reads CASTPGPYEQYV. DNA of the CDR3: TGTGCCAGCACCCCAGGGCCCTACGAGCAGTACGTC. The genes are TRBV12-3 or TRBV12-4 and TRBJ2-7; tentative D call: TRBD1 (5 bases). V was pared by 7 bases and J by 2 bases, with 9 bases between. CDR3 length: 12 residues.

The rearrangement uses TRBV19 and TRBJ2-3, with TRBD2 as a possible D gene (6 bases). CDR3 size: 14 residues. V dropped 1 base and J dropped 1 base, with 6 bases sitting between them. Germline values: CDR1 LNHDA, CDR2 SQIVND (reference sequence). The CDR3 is CASSIAGGTDTQYF. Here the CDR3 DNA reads TGTGCCAGTAGTATAGCGGGGGGCACAGATACGCAGTATTTT.